The sequence of this T cell receptor (beta chain) was determined in a study of Ad26.COV2.S vaccination and SARS-CoV-2 variants. Profiling relied on immunoSEQ multiplex PCR, and the TCRdb table lists in-frame clones only, not all of them. Seen here are roughly 700,000 clones, roughly 90% observed once, and the top ten hold approximately 1.5%. CDR3 length: 17 amino acids. The V and J ends lost 1 base and 0 bases respectively, with 11 bases between them. The V gene's germline CDR1 is KGHDR and CDR2 SFDVKD. Treatment of the sample: about 20 received Ad26.COV2.S at low or high dose, single or two shots; about 5 received placebo; per-sample allocation not given. Vaccine and placebo recipients were sampled on day 63 after the first injection.

The material was peripheral blood, obtained in a trial of Ad26.COV2.S vaccine versus placebo. The chain recombines TRBV24-1 with TRBJ2-2; D not resolved. This sequence was found in a person aged 18-65 years who received the Ad26.COV2.S COVID-19 vaccine or a placebo. DNA for the CDR3: TGTGCCACCAGTGATTTAGGCGAGAGCCCGAACACCGGGGAGCTGTTTTTT. It yields the protein CATSDLGESPNTGELFF.